These 30 T cell receptor beta chains share one sample of origin, sequenced in a study of cytomegalovirus exposure and HLA in healthy donors listed by TCRdb under 2017. Receptor libraries were prepared by the immunoSEQ multiplex PCR assay. Sourced from immuneACCESS, this table was stored by TCRdb with only in-frame sequences that have V and J called. A share of the clones is absent; for the studies checked, an unresolved V gene accounts for under half, and the remainder has no known explanation. This sample has some 65,000 clones in its table, and approximately 96% of those were observed once. The ten largest clones represent 4.4% of the sample. Sample: PBMCs. Receptors were obtained from a man aged 18 to 30 in good health and CMV-seropositive.

The gene calls are TRBV5-1 and TRBJ1-5; 8 positions match TRBD1. This CDR3 has 17 amino acids. The J segment lost 3 bases and the V segment lost 0 bases, leaving 8 bases of the junction unmatched. CDR1 and CDR2 from the germline V gene are SGHRS and YFSETQ. The chain's CDR3 is CASSLGTDRVDNQPQHF. The CDR3 DNA is TGCGCCAGCAGCTTGGGGACGGACAGGGTCGACAATCAGCCCCAGCATTTT. The entire variable domain, with the rest obtained from reference TRBV5-1 and TRBJ1-5, is as follows: KAGVTQTPRYLIKTRGQQVTLSCSPISGHRSVSWYQQTPGQGLQFLFEYFSETQRNKGNFPGRFSGRQFSNSRSEMNVSTLELGDSALYLCASSLGTDRVDNQPQHFGDGTRLSIL.

The chain has TRBV6-5 and TRBJ1-1, with D possibly matching TRBD1 (5 bases). The germline V gene has CDR1 MNHEY and CDR2 SVGAGI. Trimming stripped 5 bases from V and 0 bases from J, with 7 bases between. The CDR3 has 13 amino acids. The CDR3 DNA reads TGTGCCAGCAGTCCAGGGCTGAACACTGAAGCTTTCTTT. Its translation: CASSPGLNTEAFF.

V and J are TRBV28 and TRBJ2-3; 8 positions agree with TRBD2. V lost 5 bases and J lost 2; bases outside the gene matches: 9. The germline gives CDR1 MDHEN, CDR2 SYDVKM. The CDR3 sequence is 16 residues long. DNA for the CDR3: TGTGCCAGCAGTCTGGGATTAGCGGGGACCACAGATACGCAGTATTTT. Amino acid sequence: CASSLGLAGTTDTQYF.

The chain carries TRBV21-1 and TRBJ2-1; the table's TRBD1 call for D was not verified on the DNA. TRBV21-1 constitutes a pseudogene. The CDR3 is 14 residues long. The CDR3 protein is CASSRSYGQDGQFF. The CDR3 bases are TGTGCCAGCAGTAGGAGTTATGGACAGGATGGTCAGTTCTTC.

V usage is TRBV2 and J usage is TRBJ2-1; 11 nucleotides align to TRBD1. Germline trimming cut 8 bases from V and 9 bases from J; bases unmatched to any gene: 12. CDR1 is SNHLY, CDR2 FYNNEI, per germline. The CDR3 contains 15 residues. CDR3 sequence (DNA): TGTGCCAGCCCCCCCCGGGACAGGGGGTCCCTTGAGCAGTTCTTC. Its translation: CASPPRDRGSLEQFF.

V is TRBV7-6 and J is TRBJ1-6; D is perhaps TRBD1 (5 bases). Germline V lookup: CDR1 SGHVS, CDR2 FNYEAQ. Trimming took 2 bases from V and 8 from J, leaving 13 bases between them. This CDR3 comprises 15 residues. The chain's CDR3 is CASSLIGGFDSPLHF. The CDR3 nucleotides read TGTGCCAGCAGCTTAATCGGGGGTTTCGATTCACCCCTCCACTTT.

This chain links TRBV5-1 with TRBJ2-1, with 8 nucleotides matching TRBD2. The CDR3 extends over 16 amino acids. J lost 2 bases, V lost 0 bases, and 4 bases had no gene match. Germline V gene sequence: CDR1 SGHRS, CDR2 YFSETQ. DNA of the CDR3: TGCGCCAGCAGCTTGGGAGCGGGAGTGCCCTACAATGAGCAGTTCTTC. This encodes CASSLGAGVPYNEQFF. Supplemented by reference TRBV5-1 and TRBJ2-1, the full variable domain reads KAGVTQTPRYLIKTRGQQVTLSCSPISGHRSVSWYQQTPGQGLQFLFEYFSETQRNKGNFPGRFSGRQFSNSRSEMNVSTLELGDSALYLCASSLGAGVPYNEQFFGPGTRLTVL.

With regard to this clone: A junction boundary mismatches the germline segment, possibly from a read error. The rearrangement uses TRBV6-1 and TRBJ1-3; D not resolved. This CDR3 comprises 15 residues. Germline-derived CDR1 and CDR2 are MNHNS and SASEGT. The CDR3 region has the DNA TGTGCCAGCAGTGAATCCCAGGAAAGTGGAAACATCATATATTTT. It specifies CASSESQESGNIIYF.

V usage is TRBV18 and J usage is TRBJ2-3, with unresolved D. The germline V gene encodes CDR1 KGHSH and CDR2 LQKENI. Trimming left V 2 bases short and J 6 bases short, with 12 bases between. The CDR3 runs to 14 residues. CDR3: CASSPDFSFDTQYF. DNA for the CDR3: TGTGCCAGCTCACCAGACTTCAGCTTTGATACGCAGTATTTT.

The rearrangement links TRBV27 to TRBJ2-7; weak D call: TRBD1 (5 bases). Trimming pared 8 bases from V and 6 bases from J, leaving 17 bases between. CDR3 length: 13 amino acids. Looked up from germline, CDR1 is MNHEY and CDR2 is SMNVEV (reference sequence). DNA for the CDR3: TGTGCCAGCGCTTTTAGGCAGGGTGGCGAGCAGTACTTC. This sequence encodes CASAFRQGGEQYF.

The chain recombines TRBV10-3 with TRBJ2-1, with 14 bases matching TRBD2. CDR1 is ENHRY, CDR2 SYGVKD, per germline. V dropped 4 bases and J dropped 4; count of bases not matched to a gene: 12. The CDR3 has 19 amino acids. CDR3 sequence: CAISGRTSGGPPLYNEQFF. The CDR3 coding sequence is TGTGCCATCAGTGGCCGGACTAGCGGGGGGCCTCCACTATACAATGAGCAGTTCTTC.

The chain recombines TRBV4-3 with TRBJ2-5; TRBD1 matches 12 bases. Trimming cost V 3 bases and J 5 bases; bases outside gene matches: 10. Per the germline V gene, CDR1 is LGHNA and CDR2 is YSLEER. The CDR3 consists of 17 residues. CDR3 sequence reads: CASSQDVGQGARETQYF. The CDR3 nucleotides read TGCGCCAGCAGCCAGGATGTGGGACAGGGGGCGCGGGAGACCCAGTACTTC.

This sequence joins TRBV4-1 and TRBJ2-6, with a tentative D call TRBD1 (6 bases). V was trimmed by 2 bases and J by 4 bases, leaving 9 bases between them. CDR3 length equals 15 residues. Germline loops: CDR1 MGHRA, CDR2 YSYEKL. The CDR3 DNA reads TGCGCCAGCAGCCAACAGGGGACCGGGGCCAACGTCCTGACTTTC. Translation: CASSQQGTGANVLTF.

The V and J genes are TRBV6-5 and TRBJ1-4, with TRBD1 identical over 9 bases. Germline V gives CDR1 MNHEY, CDR2 SVGAGI. The V gene end was trimmed by 5 bases and the J gene end by 8 bases; junction bases not matched to a gene: 6. CDR3 length: 14 residues. CDR3 DNA sequence: TGTGCCAGCAGTAAACAGGGGGCGGGGGAAAAACTGTTTTTT. It encodes CASSKQGAGEKLFF.

V and J are TRBV11-3 and TRBJ2-1, with a tentative D call TRBD2 (5 bases). This CDR3 has 15 residues. With 4 bases removed from V and 6 bases from J, the gap between germline ends came to 16 bases. From germline, CDR1 is SGHNT and CDR2 YENEEA. This chain's CDR3 is CASSSAGDGVNEQFF. CDR3 DNA sequence: TGTGCCAGCAGCTCGGCGGGCGATGGGGTCAATGAGCAGTTCTTC. The full variable domain, in which reference TRBV11-3 and TRBJ2-1 provide the parts outside the CDR3, is EAGVVQSPRYKIIEKKQPVAFWCNPISGHNTLYWYLQNLGQGPELLIRYENEEAVDDSQLPKDRFSAERLKGVDSTLKIQPAELGDSAVYLCASSSAGDGVNEQFFGPGTRLTVL.

The V and J genes are TRBV5-5 and TRBJ1-1, with D uncertain. The CDR3 has 14 amino acids. The ends were cut back, 1 base at V and 0 bases at J, with 7 bases in the middle. Germline V gives CDR1 SGHKS, CDR2 YYEKEE (reference sequence). CDR3 protein: CASSLTILNTEAFF. The DNA for the CDR3 is TGTGCCAGCAGCTTGACAATTCTGAACACTGAAGCTTTCTTT.

The chain recombines TRBV30 with TRBJ2-7, with 10 bases fitting TRBD2. The junction had 10 bases not matched to a gene; V was cut back by 3 bases and J by 11 bases. The germline CDR1 and CDR2 sequences are GTSNPN and SVGIG (reference sequence). CDR3 length: 13 residues. The CDR3 nucleotides read TGTGCCTGGAGAGCGGGAGGGCCAGGTTCGGAGTACTTC. Its protein product is CAWRAGGPGSEYF.

The CDR3 bases are TGCAGCGTTGAAGGAGCCTCTGGGGCCAACGTCCTGACTTTC. Amino acids: CSVEGASGANVLTF. The rearrangement joins TRBV29-1 to TRBJ2-6; D unresolved. Trimming shortened V by 1 base and J by 0 bases, and 4 bases separated the two germline ends. Germline-derived CDR1 and CDR2 are SQVTM and ANQGSEA. This CDR3 is built from 14 residues. The full variable domain, with the rest looked up from reference TRBV29-1 and TRBJ2-6, is SAVISQKPSRDICQRGTSLTIQCQVDSQVTMMFWYRQQPGQSLTLIATANQGSEATYESGFVIDKFPISRPNLTFSTLTVSNMSPEDSSIYLCSVEGASGANVLTFGAGSRLTVL.

This chain uses TRBV18 with TRBJ1-2; TRBD1 agrees at 8 bases. V shed 0 bases, J shed 1 base, and the junction held 4 bases outside the gene matches. The CDR3 length is 16 residues. Germline V CDR1 and CDR2: KGHSH, LQKENI. The CDR3 DNA reads as TGTGCCAGCTCACCACCCCGGACAGGGAATAACTATGGCTACACCTTC. Translation gives CASSPPRTGNNYGYTF.

The chain joins TRBV27 to TRBJ2-1; 10 bases are a match to TRBD2. The CDR3 spans 15 residues. J lost 5 bases, V lost 1 base, and 2 bases had no gene match. The germline V gene encodes CDR1 MNHEY and CDR2 SMNVEV (reference sequence). The CDR3 sequence: CASSLWGTSDNEQFF. DNA for the CDR3: TGTGCCAGCAGTTTATGGGGGACTAGCGACAATGAGCAGTTCTTC.

The chain combines TRBV27 with TRBJ2-7; unclear D gene. Looked up from germline, CDR1 is MNHEY and CDR2 is SMNVEV (reference sequence). The V end was cut by 3 bases, the J end by 3 bases, with 9 bases between. The CDR3 spans 13 residues. In DNA, the CDR3 is TGTGCCAGCAGTTTGGGCAACAGCTACGAGCAGTACTTC. It codes for CASSLGNSYEQYF.

The rearrangement uses TRBV25-1 and TRBJ2-2; 9 nucleotides agree with TRBD2. V dropped 2 bases and J dropped 5; count of bases not matched to a gene: 3. The CDR3 totals 15 residues. The germline V gene encodes CDR1 MGHDK and CDR2 SYGVNS. In nucleotides, the CDR3 is TGTGCCAGCAGTGAAGGGCTAGCGGGGACCGGGGAGCTGTTTTTT. Its protein is CASSEGLAGTGELFF. Full variable domain (outside the CDR3, taken from reference TRBV25-1 and TRBJ2-2): EADIYQTPRYLVIGTGKKITLECSQTMGHDKMYWYQQDPGMELHLIHYSYGVNSTEKGDLSSESTVSRIRTEHFPLTLESARPSHTSQYLCASSEGLAGTGELFFGEGSRLTVL.

The rearrangement joins TRBV7-8 to TRBJ1-2, with D tentatively TRBD1 (5 bases). The germline V gene has CDR1 SGHVS and CDR2 FQNEAQ. Between the trimmed V and J ends, which lost 4 bases and 2 bases, there was a span of 11 bases. This CDR3 is built from 14 residues. The CDR3 bases are TGTGCCAGCAGCTCGGACACCTTCAACTATGGCTACACCTTC. This encodes CASSSDTFNYGYTF.

This chain uses TRBV30 with TRBJ2-3; tentative D call: TRBD1 (5 bases). V shed 7 bases and J shed 4 bases, with 18 bases lying between them. Per the germline V gene, CDR1 is GTSNPN and CDR2 is SVGIG (reference sequence). This CDR3 has 14 residues. CDR3 loop: CAYQKGVIPDTQYF. CDR3 bases: TGTGCCTACCAAAAAGGGGTGATCCCAGATACGCAGTATTTT.

The V call is TRBV9, the J call TRBJ1-3; 7 positions match TRBD1. Looked up from germline, CDR1 is SGDLS and CDR2 is YYNGEE. The CDR3 length is 15 residues. V dropped 5 bases and J dropped 2; count of bases not matched to a gene: 7. This CDR3 reads CASSSETGPGNTIYF. CDR3 nucleotide sequence: TGTGCCAGCAGTTCCGAGACAGGGCCTGGAAACACCATATATTTT.

The J gene is TRBJ1-3, the V gene TRBV4-3; TRBD1 matches 10 bases. Trimming at V came to 0 bases and at J to 2 bases, leaving 4 bases not matched to a gene. The CDR3 runs to 17 residues. Germline V gene sequence: CDR1 LGHNA, CDR2 YSLEER. In nucleotides, the CDR3 is TGCGCCAGCAGCCAAGAGGGACAGGGGAGTCCTGGAAACACCATATATTTT. Its protein is CASSQEGQGSPGNTIYF.

Only one count was recorded for this clone. V and J are TRBV20-1 and TRBJ2-3; D gene uncertain. From germline, CDR1 is DFQATT and CDR2 SNEGSKA (reference sequence). This CDR3 comprises 10 residues. The CDR3 sequence: CSPRSDTQYF. CDR3 coding DNA: TGCAGCCCTAGATCGGATACGCAGTATTTT.

The V gene is TRBV7-8, the J gene TRBJ1-4; TRBD1 matches at 8 bases. V was pared by 5 bases and J by 8 bases, with 7 bases of the junction left unmatched. This CDR3 has 14 residues. CDR1 is SGHVS, CDR2 FQNEAQ, per germline. The DNA of the CDR3 is TGTGCCAGCAGCCTCGGACAGGGTTACGAAAAACTGTTTTTT. Translation gives CASSLGQGYEKLFF.

V gene TRBV2 combines with J gene TRBJ2-3; 7 bases are shared with TRBD2. CDR1 and CDR2 from the germline V gene are SNHLY and FYNNEI. The V segment lost 7 bases and the J segment 2 bases; nucleotides outside the gene matches: 24. This CDR3 is 20 amino acids long. The CDR3 nucleotides are TGTGCCAGCACCGAAAGGAGGGCAAGCTCTAGCGGCACCAACACAGATACGCAGTATTTT. Protein: CASTERRASSSGTNTDTQYF.

The chain combines TRBV12-2 with TRBJ2-2; no DNA check was done on the table's D call, TRBD1. TRBV12-2 constitutes a pseudogene. The CDR3 has 21 amino acids. This chain's CDR3 is CASRLVDFARRTEKNTGELFF. The CDR3 DNA reads TGTGCAAGTCGCTTAGTAGACTTTGCACGGAGGACAGAAAAAAACACCGGGGAGCTGTTTTTT.